This T cell receptor beta chain was sequenced in a study of shared clonotypes between healthy human individuals. Sequencing used immunoSEQ multiplex PCR; TCRdb keeps in-frame clones, though not all of them. The table has approximately 1,000,000 clones, roughly 74% seen once. This clone was recorded a few times. Germline CDR1 and CDR2: SGHTA and FQGNSA. J lost 1 base, V lost 5 bases, and 4 bases had no gene match. This CDR3 has 14 residues. The receptor was derived from a man aged 18 to 30 in good health. Some clones in this sample may be carry-over from other donors' samples. This chain joins TRBV7-2 and TRBJ1-1; 7 positions agree with TRBD1. The sequencing sample was made of memory CD4+ T cells from PBMCs. This sample's subset: CD45RA-negative fraction. CDR3 nucleotides: TGTGCCAGCAGCACCCGGACAGGGAACACTGAAGCTTTCTTT. Residues: CASSTRTGNTEAFF.